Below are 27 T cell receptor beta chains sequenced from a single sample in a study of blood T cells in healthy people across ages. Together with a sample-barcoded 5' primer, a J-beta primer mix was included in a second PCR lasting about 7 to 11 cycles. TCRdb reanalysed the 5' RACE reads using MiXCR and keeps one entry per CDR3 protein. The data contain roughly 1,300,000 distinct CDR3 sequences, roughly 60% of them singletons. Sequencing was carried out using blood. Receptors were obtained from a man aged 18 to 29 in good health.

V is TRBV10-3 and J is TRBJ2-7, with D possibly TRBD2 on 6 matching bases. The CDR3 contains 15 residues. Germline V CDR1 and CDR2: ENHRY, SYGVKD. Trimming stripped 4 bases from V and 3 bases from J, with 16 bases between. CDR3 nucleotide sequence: TGTGCCATCAGTGGGATCAGCGGGCCCAACTACGAGCAGTACTTC. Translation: CAISGISGPNYEQYF.

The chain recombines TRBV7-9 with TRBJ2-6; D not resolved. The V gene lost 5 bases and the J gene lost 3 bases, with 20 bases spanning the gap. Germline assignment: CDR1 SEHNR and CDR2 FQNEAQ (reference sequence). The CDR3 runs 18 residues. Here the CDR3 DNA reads TGTGCCAGCAGCCCACTATCCCGCTCCGTTTTTGGGGCCAACGTCCTGACTTTC. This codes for CASSPLSRSVFGANVLTF.

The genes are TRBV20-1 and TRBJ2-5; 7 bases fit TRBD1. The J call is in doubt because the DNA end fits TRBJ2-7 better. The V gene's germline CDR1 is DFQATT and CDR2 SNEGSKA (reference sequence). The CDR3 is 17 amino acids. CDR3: CSARDFRQGDAPYEQYF. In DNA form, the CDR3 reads TGCAGTGCTAGAGATTTCCGGCAGGGGGACGCTCCCTACGAGCAGTACTTC.

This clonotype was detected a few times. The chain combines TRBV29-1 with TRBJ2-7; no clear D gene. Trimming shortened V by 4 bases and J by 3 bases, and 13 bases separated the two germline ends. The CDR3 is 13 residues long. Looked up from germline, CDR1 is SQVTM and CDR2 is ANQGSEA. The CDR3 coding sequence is TGCAGCGTTGGGCCCGACGGAGACTACGAGCAGTACTTC. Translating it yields CSVGPDGDYEQYF.

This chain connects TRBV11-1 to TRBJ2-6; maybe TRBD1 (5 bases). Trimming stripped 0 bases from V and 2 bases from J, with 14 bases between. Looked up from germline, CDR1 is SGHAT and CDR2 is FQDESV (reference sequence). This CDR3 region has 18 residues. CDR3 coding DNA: TGTGCCAGCAGCTTAGCAGATTTCTGGGGCGCTGGGGCCAACGTCCTGACTTTC. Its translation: CASSLADFWGAGANVLTF.

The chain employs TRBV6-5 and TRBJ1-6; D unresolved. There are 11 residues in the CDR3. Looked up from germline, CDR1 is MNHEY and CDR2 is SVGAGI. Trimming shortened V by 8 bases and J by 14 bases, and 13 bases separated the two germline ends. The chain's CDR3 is CASSTRGTLHF. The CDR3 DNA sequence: TGTGCCAGCTCAACACGAGGCACCCTCCACTTT.

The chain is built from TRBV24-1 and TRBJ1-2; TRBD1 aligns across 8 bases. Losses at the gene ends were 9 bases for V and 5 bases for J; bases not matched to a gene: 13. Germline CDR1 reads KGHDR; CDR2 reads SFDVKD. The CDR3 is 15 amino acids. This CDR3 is CATGAGGRDKYGYTF. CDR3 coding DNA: TGTGCCACCGGAGCAGGGGGCAGGGACAAATATGGCTACACCTTC.

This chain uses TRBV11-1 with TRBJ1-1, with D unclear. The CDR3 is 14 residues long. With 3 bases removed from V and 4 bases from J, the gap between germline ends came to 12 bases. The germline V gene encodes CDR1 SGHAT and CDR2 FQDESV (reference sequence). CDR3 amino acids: CASSFEDRGTEAFF. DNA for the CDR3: TGTGCCAGCAGCTTCGAGGACCGCGGCACTGAAGCTTTCTTT.

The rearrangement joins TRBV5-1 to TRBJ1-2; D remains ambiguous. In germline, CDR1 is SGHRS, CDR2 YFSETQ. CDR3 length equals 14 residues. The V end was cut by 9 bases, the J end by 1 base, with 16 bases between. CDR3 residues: CATTTEPYNYGYTF. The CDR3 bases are TGCGCCACCACAACAGAGCCCTATAACTATGGCTACACCTTC.

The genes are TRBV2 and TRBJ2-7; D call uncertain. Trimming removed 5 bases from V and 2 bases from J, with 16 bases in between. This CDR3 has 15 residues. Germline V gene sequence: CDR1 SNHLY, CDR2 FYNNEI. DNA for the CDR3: TGTGCCAGCAGTCGCCGACATTCTCAAGCCTACGAGCAGTACTTC. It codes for CASSRRHSQAYEQYF.

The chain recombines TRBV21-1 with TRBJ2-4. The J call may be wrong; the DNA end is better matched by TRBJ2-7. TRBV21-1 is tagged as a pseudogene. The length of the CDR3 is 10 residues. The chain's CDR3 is CAGSRSEQYF. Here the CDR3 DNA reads TGTGCCGGCAGCAGATCCGAGCAGTACTTC.

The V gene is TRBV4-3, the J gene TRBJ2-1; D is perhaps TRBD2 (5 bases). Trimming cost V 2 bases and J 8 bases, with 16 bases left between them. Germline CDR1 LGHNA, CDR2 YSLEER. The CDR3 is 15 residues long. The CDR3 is CASSQRRWARDEQFF. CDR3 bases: TGCGCCAGCAGCCAAAGGAGATGGGCGAGGGATGAGCAGTTCTTC.

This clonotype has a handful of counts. CDR3 sequence reads: CASTGTGNKNEQFF. CDR3 DNA: TGCGCCAGTACCGGGACAGGGAACAAAAATGAGCAGTTCTTC. The chain links TRBV5-1 to TRBJ2-1; 9 bases align to TRBD1. The CDR3 is 14 residues long. Looked up from germline, CDR1 is SGHRS and CDR2 is YFSETQ. J lost 7 bases, V lost 8 bases, and 10 bases had no gene match.

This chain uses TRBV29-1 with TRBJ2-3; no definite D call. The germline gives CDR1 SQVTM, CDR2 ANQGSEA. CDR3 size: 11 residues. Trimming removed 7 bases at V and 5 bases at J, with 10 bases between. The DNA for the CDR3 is TGCAGCGCCGAAGGCGTAGATACGCAGTATTTT. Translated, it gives CSAEGVDTQYF.

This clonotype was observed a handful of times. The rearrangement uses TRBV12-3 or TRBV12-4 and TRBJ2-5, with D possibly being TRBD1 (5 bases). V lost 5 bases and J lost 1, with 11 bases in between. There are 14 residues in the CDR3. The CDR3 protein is CASSSMDIQETQYF. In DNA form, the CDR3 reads TGTGCCAGCAGTAGCATGGACATCCAAGAGACCCAGTACTTC.

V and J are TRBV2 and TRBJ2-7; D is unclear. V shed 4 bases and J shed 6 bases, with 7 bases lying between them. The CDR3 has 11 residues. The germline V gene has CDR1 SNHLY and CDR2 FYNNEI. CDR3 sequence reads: CASSVYSEQYF. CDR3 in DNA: TGTGCCAGCAGTGTCTACAGCGAGCAGTACTTC.

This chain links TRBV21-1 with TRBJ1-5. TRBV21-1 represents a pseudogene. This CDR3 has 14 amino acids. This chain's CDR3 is CARRRTGLNQPQHF. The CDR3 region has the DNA TGTGCCCGCAGACGGACGGGCCTTAATCAGCCCCAGCATTTT.

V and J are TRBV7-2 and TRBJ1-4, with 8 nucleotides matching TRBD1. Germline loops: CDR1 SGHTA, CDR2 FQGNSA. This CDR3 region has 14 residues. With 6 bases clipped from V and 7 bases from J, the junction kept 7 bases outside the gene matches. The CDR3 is CASSRTGMVEKLFF. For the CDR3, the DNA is TGTGCCAGCAGTCGGACAGGGATGGTTGAAAAACTGTTTTTT.

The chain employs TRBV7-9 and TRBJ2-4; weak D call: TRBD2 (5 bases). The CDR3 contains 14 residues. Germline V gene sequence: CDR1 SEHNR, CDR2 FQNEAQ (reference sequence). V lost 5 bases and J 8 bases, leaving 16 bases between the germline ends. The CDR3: CASSIGGRADIQYF. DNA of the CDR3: TGTGCCAGCAGCATTGGAGGACGGGCGGACATTCAGTACTTC.

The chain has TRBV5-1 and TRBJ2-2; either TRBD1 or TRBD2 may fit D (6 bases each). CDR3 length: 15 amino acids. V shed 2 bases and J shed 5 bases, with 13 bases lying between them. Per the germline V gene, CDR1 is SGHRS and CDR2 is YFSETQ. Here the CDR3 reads CASSLSRGGTGELFF. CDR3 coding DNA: TGCGCCAGCAGCTTATCCAGGGGAGGTACCGGGGAGCTGTTTTTT.

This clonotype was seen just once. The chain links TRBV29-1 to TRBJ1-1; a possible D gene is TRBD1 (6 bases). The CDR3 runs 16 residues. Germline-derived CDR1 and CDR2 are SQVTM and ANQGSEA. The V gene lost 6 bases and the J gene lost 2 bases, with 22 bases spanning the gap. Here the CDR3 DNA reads TGCAGCGTAGCCAAGGGGGTCAAAGGGGCTAACACTGAAGCTTTCTTT. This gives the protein CSVAKGVKGANTEAFF.

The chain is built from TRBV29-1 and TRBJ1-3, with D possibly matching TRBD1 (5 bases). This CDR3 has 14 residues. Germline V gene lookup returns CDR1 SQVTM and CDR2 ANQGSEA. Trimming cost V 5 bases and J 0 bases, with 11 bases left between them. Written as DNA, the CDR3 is TGCAGCGTTACGACAGACTACTCTGGAAACACCATATATTTT. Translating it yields CSVTTDYSGNTIYF.

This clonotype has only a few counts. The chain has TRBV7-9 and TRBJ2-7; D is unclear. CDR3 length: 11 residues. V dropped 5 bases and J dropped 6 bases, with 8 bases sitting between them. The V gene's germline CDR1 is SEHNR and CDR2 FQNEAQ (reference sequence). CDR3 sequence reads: CASSELPEQYF. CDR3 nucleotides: TGTGCCAGCAGCGAACTACCCGAGCAGTACTTC.

The CDR3 coding sequence is TGCGCCAGCAGCCCTGGCAGGGGGCTGGCCGGGGAGCTGTTTTTT. It yields the protein CASSPGRGLAGELFF. This chain joins TRBV4-1 and TRBJ2-2; 8 nucleotides align to TRBD1. CDR3 size: 15 residues. The J segment lost 6 bases and the V segment lost 4 bases, leaving 7 bases of the junction unmatched. Germline V lookup: CDR1 MGHRA, CDR2 YSYEKL.

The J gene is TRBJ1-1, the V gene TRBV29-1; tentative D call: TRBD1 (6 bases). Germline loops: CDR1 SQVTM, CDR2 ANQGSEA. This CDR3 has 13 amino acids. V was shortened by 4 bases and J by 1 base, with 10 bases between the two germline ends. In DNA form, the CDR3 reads TGCAGCGTTGGGGACAACCGGAACACTGAAGCTTTCTTT. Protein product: CSVGDNRNTEAFF.

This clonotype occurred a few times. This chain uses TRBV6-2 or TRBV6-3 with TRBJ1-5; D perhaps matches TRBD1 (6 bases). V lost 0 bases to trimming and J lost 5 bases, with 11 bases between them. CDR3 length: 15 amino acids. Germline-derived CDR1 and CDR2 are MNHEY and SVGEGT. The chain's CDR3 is CASSYSSQGHQPQHF. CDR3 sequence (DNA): TGTGCCAGCAGTTACTCGAGCCAGGGGCATCAGCCCCAGCATTTT.

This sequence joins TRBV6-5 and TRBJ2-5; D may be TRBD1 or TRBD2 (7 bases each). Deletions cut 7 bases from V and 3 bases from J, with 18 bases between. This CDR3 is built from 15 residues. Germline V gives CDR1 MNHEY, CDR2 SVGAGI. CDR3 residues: CASTKGAGEEETQYF. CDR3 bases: TGTGCCAGCACTAAGGGGGCGGGAGAGGAAGAGACCCAGTACTTC.